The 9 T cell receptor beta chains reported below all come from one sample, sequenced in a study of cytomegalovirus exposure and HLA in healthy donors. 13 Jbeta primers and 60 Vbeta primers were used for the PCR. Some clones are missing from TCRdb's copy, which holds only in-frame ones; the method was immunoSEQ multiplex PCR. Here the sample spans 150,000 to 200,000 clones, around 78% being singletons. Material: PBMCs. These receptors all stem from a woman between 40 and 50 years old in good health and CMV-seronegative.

The CDR3 here is CASSQAGVGTGELFF. CDR3 DNA sequence: TGTGCCAGTAGTCAGGCGGGAGTGGGGACCGGGGAGCTGTTTTTT. This chain joins TRBV19 and TRBJ2-2; 7 nucleotides match TRBD2. Germline CDR1 is LNHDA and CDR2 is SQIVND (reference sequence). The V segment lost 5 bases and the J segment 5 bases; nucleotides outside the gene matches: 8. CDR3 length: 15 residues.

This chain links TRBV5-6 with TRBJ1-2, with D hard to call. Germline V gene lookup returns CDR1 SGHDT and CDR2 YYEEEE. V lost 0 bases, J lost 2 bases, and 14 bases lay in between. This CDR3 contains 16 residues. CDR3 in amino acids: CASSLGGTARNYGYTF. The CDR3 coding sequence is TGTGCCAGCAGCTTGGGTGGTACGGCGAGGAACTATGGCTACACCTTC.

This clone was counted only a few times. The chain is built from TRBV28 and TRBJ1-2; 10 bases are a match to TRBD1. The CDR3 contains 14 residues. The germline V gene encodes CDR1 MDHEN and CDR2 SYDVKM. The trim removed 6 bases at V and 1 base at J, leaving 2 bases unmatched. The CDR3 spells CASRRDRGNYGYTF. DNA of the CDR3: TGTGCCAGCAGAAGGGACAGGGGTAACTATGGCTACACCTTC.

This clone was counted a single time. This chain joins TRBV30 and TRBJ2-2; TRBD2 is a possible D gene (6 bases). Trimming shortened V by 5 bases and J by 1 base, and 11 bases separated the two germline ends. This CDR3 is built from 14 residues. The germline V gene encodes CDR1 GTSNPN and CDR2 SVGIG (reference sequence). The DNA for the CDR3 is TGTGCCTGGGTTAGCGGTAGGAACACCGGGGAGCTGTTTTTT. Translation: CAWVSGRNTGELFF.

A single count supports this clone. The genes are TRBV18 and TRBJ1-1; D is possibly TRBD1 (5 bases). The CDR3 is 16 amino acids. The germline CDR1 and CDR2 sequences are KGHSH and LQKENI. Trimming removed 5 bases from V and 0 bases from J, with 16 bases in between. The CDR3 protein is CASSVVQGAMNTEAFF. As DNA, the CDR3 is TGTGCCAGCTCAGTGGTCCAGGGCGCTATGAACACTGAAGCTTTCTTT.

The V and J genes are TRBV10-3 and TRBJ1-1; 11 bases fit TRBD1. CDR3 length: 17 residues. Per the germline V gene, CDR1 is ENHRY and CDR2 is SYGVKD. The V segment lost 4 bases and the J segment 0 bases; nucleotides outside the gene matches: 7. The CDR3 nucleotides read TGTGCCATCAGTGGAGGGGGACAGGGGGTAATGAACACTGAAGCTTTCTTT. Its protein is CAISGGGQGVMNTEAFF.

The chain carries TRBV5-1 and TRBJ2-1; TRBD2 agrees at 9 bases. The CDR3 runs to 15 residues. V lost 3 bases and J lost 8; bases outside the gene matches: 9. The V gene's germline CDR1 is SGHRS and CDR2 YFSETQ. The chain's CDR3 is CASSWIAGEFDEQFF. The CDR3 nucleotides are TGCGCCAGCAGCTGGATAGCGGGAGAATTTGATGAGCAGTTCTTC.

CDR3 residues: CAISDRGTGYPDTQYF. Here the CDR3 DNA reads TGTGCCATCAGTGACAGAGGAACGGGGTACCCAGATACGCAGTATTTT. The gene calls are TRBV10-3 and TRBJ2-3, with a tentative D call TRBD2 (5 bases). The CDR3 has 16 amino acids. The V end was cut by 3 bases, the J end by 4 bases, with 17 bases between. The germline gives CDR1 ENHRY, CDR2 SYGVKD.

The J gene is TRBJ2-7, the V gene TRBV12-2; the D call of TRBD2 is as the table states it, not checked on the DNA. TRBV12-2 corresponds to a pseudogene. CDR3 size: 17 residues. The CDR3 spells CASRSSGEGLAVYEQYF. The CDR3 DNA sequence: TGTGCAAGTCGCTCTAGTGGGGAGGGACTAGCGGTATACGAGCAGTACTTC.